The 20 T cell receptor beta chains presented below share a single source sample, sequenced in a study of cytomegalovirus exposure and HLA in healthy donors. Primers included in the PCR were 60 Vbeta and 13 Jbeta primers. Some clones are missing from TCRdb's copy, which holds only in-frame ones; the method was immunoSEQ multiplex PCR. This repertoire shows about 150,000 clones, roughly 62% found once; its top ten account for approximately 4.3%. The sample consisted of PBMCs. Every receptor here comes from a man between 60 and 75 years old in good health and CMV-seronegative.

This clone was observed a single time. The chain links TRBV19 to TRBJ2-7; TRBD1 matches 9 bases. The germline V gene has CDR1 LNHDA and CDR2 SQIVND (reference sequence). V shed 4 bases, J shed 7 bases, and the junction held 5 bases outside the gene matches. CDR3 size: 13 residues. CDR3 bases: TGTGCCAGTAGTAGGGACAGGGCCCTGGAGCAGTACTTC. Translated, it gives CASSRDRALEQYF.

This clone was seen a few times. This rearrangement joins TRBV9 to TRBJ2-1; 12 bases fit TRBD2. This CDR3 has 15 residues. Germline-derived CDR1 and CDR2 are SGDLS and YYNGEE. The J segment lost 4 bases and the V segment lost 3 bases, leaving 2 bases of the junction unmatched. The CDR3 loop reads CASSGTSGNYNEQFF. DNA of the CDR3: TGTGCCAGCAGCGGGACTAGCGGGAATTACAATGAGCAGTTCTTC.

The chain joins TRBV10-3 to TRBJ2-7, with 10 bases aligning to TRBD2. The CDR3 length is 18 residues. The V gene's germline CDR1 is ENHRY and CDR2 SYGVKD. Trimming cost V 4 bases and J 4 bases; bases outside gene matches: 16. The CDR3 DNA is TGTGCCATCAGTGGGAGAACTAGCGGGGTTACTCCTGTTTACGAGCAGTACTTC. Translating it yields CAISGRTSGVTPVYEQYF.

The table lists this clone with a count of one. The chain recombines TRBV29-1 with TRBJ2-7, with D tentatively TRBD2 (6 bases). V lost 8 bases to trimming and J lost 1 base, with 24 bases between them. The CDR3 length is 16 residues. Germline values: CDR1 SQVTM, CDR2 ANQGSEA. CDR3: CSPRRGGEVWSYEQYF. CDR3 DNA sequence: TGCAGCCCCCGGAGGGGCGGGGAAGTTTGGTCCTACGAGCAGTACTTC.

The chain links TRBV7-9 to TRBJ2-1; 10 bases are a match to TRBD2. The CDR3 contains 15 residues. V gave up 5 bases and J gave up 3 bases; unmatched junction bases: 4. Germline V gene data show CDR1 as SEHNR and CDR2 as FQNEAQ (reference sequence). This CDR3 reads CASSQREGLYNEQFF. DNA of the CDR3: TGTGCCAGCAGCCAGCGGGAGGGCCTCTACAATGAGCAGTTCTTC.

This chain connects TRBV18 to TRBJ2-1; tentative D call: TRBD1 (6 bases). The CDR3 spans 13 residues. Germline V CDR1 and CDR2: KGHSH, LQKENI. Trimming shortened V by 2 bases and J by 9 bases, and 11 bases separated the two germline ends. CDR3 residues: CASSPGIGGEQFF. The CDR3 DNA reads TGTGCCAGCTCACCAGGAATAGGGGGTGAGCAGTTCTTC.

The chain couples TRBV29-1 to TRBJ2-7; the match to TRBD1 covers 9 bases. V gave up 0 bases and J gave up 4 bases; unmatched junction bases: 4. The CDR3 spans 14 residues. Germline loops: CDR1 SQVTM, CDR2 ANQGSEA. The CDR3 protein is CSVEDEGQGYEQYF. CDR3 nucleotides: TGCAGCGTTGAAGACGAGGGACAGGGTTACGAGCAGTACTTC.

The chain has TRBV5-8 and TRBJ1-1, with TRBD1 matching over 7 bases. After removal of 1 base from V and 5 bases from J, the junction contained 2 bases not matched to a gene. Per the germline V gene, CDR1 is SGHTS and CDR2 is YDEGEE. The CDR3 is 13 residues long. CDR3 sequence: CASSLTGVTEAFF. The CDR3 nucleotides read TGTGCCAGCAGCTTGACAGGGGTTACTGAAGCTTTCTTT.

The gene calls are TRBV5-1 and TRBJ1-1; 8 positions agree with TRBD1. Germline loops: CDR1 SGHRS, CDR2 YFSETQ. The ends lost 3 bases at V and 0 bases at J; junction bases unmatched: 7. The CDR3 has 16 amino acids. The CDR3 sequence: CASSSDRGNMNTEAFF. The CDR3 nucleotides read TGCGCCAGCAGCTCAGACAGGGGAAACATGAACACTGAAGCTTTCTTT.

This clone was observed once. V is TRBV7-9 and J is TRBJ1-1, with 7 bases lining up with TRBD1. Trimming took 3 bases from V and 1 from J; bases not matched to a gene: 5. The germline gives CDR1 SEHNR, CDR2 FQNEAQ (reference sequence). The CDR3 runs to 15 residues. The CDR3 spells CASSFSGTANTEAFF. As DNA, the CDR3 is TGTGCCAGCAGCTTCTCCGGGACAGCGAACACTGAAGCTTTCTTT. Together with reference TRBV7-9 and TRBJ1-1, the CDR3 gives the full variable domain: DTGVSQNPRHKITKRGQNVTFRCDPISEHNRLYWYRQTLGQGPEFLTYFQNEAQLEKSRLLSDRFSAERPKGSFSTLEIQRTEQGDSAMYLCASSFSGTANTEAFFGQGTRLTVV.

The CDR3 loop is CASSPPQAEEYEQFF. In nucleotides, the CDR3 is TGTGCCAGCAGCCCACCACAGGCAGAGGAGTATGAGCAGTTCTTC. The chain employs TRBV7-2 and TRBJ2-1; perhaps TRBD1 as D (5 bases). Deletions cut 5 bases from V and 8 bases from J, with 19 bases between. Germline V lookup: CDR1 SGHTA, CDR2 FQGNSA. The CDR3 loop spans 15 amino acids.

The DNA for the CDR3 is TGCGCCAGCAGCTTGGAAGCGGGAGCCACAGATACGCAGTATTTT. Its protein is CASSLEAGATDTQYF. V usage is TRBV5-1 and J usage is TRBJ2-3; TRBD2 aligns across 8 bases. The CDR3 has 15 amino acids. Germline V gene lookup returns CDR1 SGHRS and CDR2 YFSETQ. The V gene end was trimmed by 0 bases and the J gene end by 2 bases; junction bases not matched to a gene: 2.

J is TRBJ2-7 and V is TRBV29-1; a possible D gene is TRBD1 (5 bases). Germline V lookup: CDR1 SQVTM, CDR2 ANQGSEA. The germline V and J ends were trimmed by 3 bases and 2 bases, with 5 bases remaining between them. The CDR3 totals 11 residues. In DNA form, the CDR3 reads TGCAGCGTTGAGGGGCCCTACGAGCAGTACTTC. It encodes CSVEGPYEQYF.

The chain carries TRBV11-2 and TRBJ2-7, with a possible D match to TRBD2 (5 bases). Germline loops: CDR1 SGHAT, CDR2 FQNNGV. The ends were cut back, 0 bases at V and 5 bases at J, with 8 bases in the middle. This CDR3 spans 13 amino acids. CDR3 sequence: CASSLERGNEQYF. The CDR3 region has the DNA TGTGCCAGCAGCTTAGAAAGAGGGAACGAGCAGTACTTC.

CDR3 DNA sequence: TGTGCCAGCAGCCCACGCGGGAGGGAGGACACCGGGGAGCTGTTTTTT. Its translation: CASSPRGREDTGELFF. This sequence joins TRBV4-2 and TRBJ2-2; 9 bases align to TRBD2. Germline V gives CDR1 LGHNA, CDR2 YNFKEQ. The CDR3 consists of 16 residues. V lost 4 bases and J lost 3; bases outside the gene matches: 6.

Regarding this clone: The sample has other DNA sequences that encode this CDR3 too. The genes are TRBV28 and TRBJ1-1; tentatively, D is TRBD1 (5 bases). This CDR3 is 14 amino acids long. Germline V CDR1 and CDR2: MDHEN, SYDVKM. Between the trimmed V and J ends, which lost 5 bases and 1 base, there was a span of 11 bases. CDR3 region: CASSPGNRNTEAFF. The CDR3 bases are TGTGCCAGCAGTCCAGGGAATAGGAACACTGAAGCTTTCTTT.

This chain uses TRBV5-1 with TRBJ1-4, with unresolved D. The germline CDR1 and CDR2 sequences are SGHRS and YFSETQ. This CDR3 comprises 15 residues. V was trimmed by 3 bases and J by 4 bases, leaving 13 bases between them. CDR3 sequence reads: CASSSLGGFNEKLFF. The CDR3 nucleotides are TGCGCCAGCAGCTCGCTCGGCGGCTTTAATGAAAAACTGTTTTTT.

The V call is TRBV27, the J call TRBJ2-3, with a possible D match to TRBD2 (5 bases). This CDR3 contains 16 residues. The V end lost 6 bases, the J end lost 4 bases, and 20 bases lay between the germline ends. Germline V gene sequence: CDR1 MNHEY, CDR2 SMNVEV (reference sequence). The CDR3 DNA follows: TGTGCCAGCAGACAGACTAACCAATATCCGGCAGATACGCAGTATTTT. It specifies CASRQTNQYPADTQYF.

V and J are TRBV6-5 and TRBJ1-2; 7 nucleotides agree with TRBD1. Trimming cost V 4 bases and J 6 bases; bases outside gene matches: 14. From germline, CDR1 is MNHEY and CDR2 SVGAGI. The CDR3 loop spans 16 amino acids. The CDR3 region has the DNA TGTGCCAGCAGTTCCCCTTTCGCGACAGGGTTTCATGGCTACACCTTC. Translation gives CASSSPFATGFHGYTF.

This clone was observed a few times. The chain employs TRBV28 and TRBJ2-5; perhaps TRBD2 as D (6 bases). The V end lost 6 bases, the J end lost 2 bases, and 13 bases lay between the germline ends. The CDR3 consists of 14 residues. Germline values: CDR1 MDHEN, CDR2 SYDVKM. The CDR3 loop is CASSGRLGQETQYF. The CDR3 DNA sequence: TGTGCCAGCAGCGGGAGACTGGGACAAGAGACCCAGTACTTC.